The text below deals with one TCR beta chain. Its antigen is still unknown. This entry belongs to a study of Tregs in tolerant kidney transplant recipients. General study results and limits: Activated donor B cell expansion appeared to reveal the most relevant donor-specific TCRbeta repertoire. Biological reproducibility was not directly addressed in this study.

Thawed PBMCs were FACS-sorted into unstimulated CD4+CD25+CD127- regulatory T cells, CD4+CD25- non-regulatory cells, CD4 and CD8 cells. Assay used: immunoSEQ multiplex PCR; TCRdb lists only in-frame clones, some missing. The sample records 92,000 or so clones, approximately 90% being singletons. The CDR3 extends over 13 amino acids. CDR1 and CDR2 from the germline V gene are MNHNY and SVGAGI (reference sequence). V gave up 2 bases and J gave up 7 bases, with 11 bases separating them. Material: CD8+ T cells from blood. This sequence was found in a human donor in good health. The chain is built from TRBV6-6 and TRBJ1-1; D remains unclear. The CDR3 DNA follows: TGTGCCAGCAGTTACGAGGGCAGACGTGAAGCTTTCTTT. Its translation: CASSYEGRREAFF.